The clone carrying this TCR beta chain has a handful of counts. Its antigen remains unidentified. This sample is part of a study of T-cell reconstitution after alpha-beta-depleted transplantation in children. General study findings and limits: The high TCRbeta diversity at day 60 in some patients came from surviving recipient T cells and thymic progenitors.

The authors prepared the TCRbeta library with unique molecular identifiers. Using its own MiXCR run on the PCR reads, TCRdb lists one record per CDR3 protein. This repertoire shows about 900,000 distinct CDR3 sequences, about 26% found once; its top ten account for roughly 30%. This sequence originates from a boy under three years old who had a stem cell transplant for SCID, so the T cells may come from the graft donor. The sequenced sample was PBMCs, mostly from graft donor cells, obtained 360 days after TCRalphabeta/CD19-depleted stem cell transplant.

The CDR3 DNA is TGTGCCAGCAGCTTAACGGGCAGGGGGGGGTACAATGAGCAGTTCTTC. Its protein is CASSLTGRGGYNEQFF. V usage is TRBV7-3 and J usage is TRBJ2-1, with D possibly being TRBD1 or TRBD2 (7 bases each). CDR1 is SGHTA and CDR2 is FQGTGA in the germline V gene. The CDR3 runs to 16 residues. The V end lost 0 bases, the J end lost 4 bases, and 13 bases lay between the germline ends. Full variable domain (rest looked up from reference TRBV7-3 and TRBJ2-1): GAGVSQTPSNKVTEKGKYVELRCDPISGHTALYWYRQSLGQGPEFLIYFQGTGAADDSGLPNDRFFAVRPEGSVSTLKIQRTERGDSAVYLCASSLTGRGGYNEQFFGPGTRLTVL.